Listed below are T cell receptor beta chains from one sample, sequenced in a study of molecular identifiers for immune sequencing clone quantification. In TCRdb, the PCR reads were re-called with MiXCR into one record per CDR3 protein. The table shows around 89,000 distinct CDR3 sequences, with under 20% occurring only once. Sample: naive CD8+ T cells from blood, with Jurkat cell RNA spiked in. These receptors were obtained from a human donor in good health. Some libraries in this study had Jurkat cell RNA spiked in. The conserved cysteine and the conserved F or W are not part of the CDR3 here. Clone size is not always given. Where it is, it says once, few, many or a class for expanded clones.

J: TRBJ1-1; V: TRBV29-1; size: many; CDR3: SATTDEAF
J: TRBJ2-1; V: TRBV7-2; size: .; CDR3: ASSFLPSNEQF
J: TRBJ2-7; V: TRBV4-1; size: many; CDR3: ASSPTDRNSYEQY
J: TRBJ2-6; V: TRBV21-1; size: many; CDR3: ASSKGQRIRANVLT
J: TRBJ2-1; V: TRBV4-1; size: many; CDR3: ASSQDSGGYNEQF
J: TRBJ2-3; V: TRBV13; size: many; CDR3: ASSRRGQGVGGTDTQY
J: TRBJ2-7; V: TRBV4-3; size: many; CDR3: ASSPGTSGTYEQY
J: TRBJ2-1; V: TRBV27; size: many; CDR3: ASSLQGLAGVNNEQF
J: TRBJ2-3; V: TRBV7-9; size: .; CDR3: ASSLVLTDTQY
J: TRBJ2-3; V: TRBV4-2; size: many; CDR3: ASSDGGLGLDTQY
J: TRBJ2-7; V: TRBV4-1; size: few; CDR3: ASSQGTGGPYEQY
J: TRBJ2-3; V: TRBV18; size: many; CDR3: ASSPHPPDTQY
J: TRBJ2-1; V: TRBV5-4; size: many; CDR3: ASSPGGYNEQF
J: TRBJ2-3; V: TRBV29-1; size: many; CDR3: SVIASGGDTQY
J: TRBJ2-3; V: TRBV13; size: many; CDR3: ASSSWDRVTDTQY
J: TRBJ1-5; V: TRBV6-2/TRBV6-3; size: many; CDR3: ASSYRGVLSNQPQH
J: TRBJ1-1; V: TRBV5-6; size: many; CDR3: ASSLAGTNTEAF
J: TRBJ2-2; V: TRBV25-1; size: many; CDR3: ASSEGSTGELF
J: TRBJ2-7; V: TRBV14; size: .; CDR3: ASSLVTSGRFYEQY